Here is one TCR beta chain with its context. The data stem from a study of T-cell reconstitution after alpha-beta-depleted transplantation in children. Molecular barcoding with unique molecular identifiers was used for the TCRbeta library. TCRdb redid the calling of the PCR reads with MiXCR, one entry per CDR3 protein. In the table there are fewer than 550,000 distinct CDR3 sequences, about a tenth of which are singletons. The V gene lost 6 bases and the J gene lost 1 base, with 16 bases spanning the gap. Germline V gene sequence: CDR1 DFQATT, CDR2 SNEGSKA (reference sequence). There are 15 residues in the CDR3.

The TCR comes from a human donor who donated a stem cell graft to a child with acute myeloid leukemia. This sequence joins TRBV20-1 and TRBJ2-1, with D possibly TRBD2 on 6 matching bases. Material: PBMCs from the stem cell graft donor, obtained from the stem cell graft. The CDR3 protein is CSAMAISGSYNEQFF. Written as DNA, the CDR3 is TGCAGTGCCATGGCGATTAGCGGTTCCTACAATGAGCAGTTCTTC.